The 29 T cell receptor beta chains given below trace back to one sample, sequenced in a study of early T cells in non-severe SARS-CoV-2 infection. MiXCR was run by TCRdb on the 5' RACE reads, yielding one entry per CDR3 protein. Of 25,000 or so distinct CDR3 sequences in the sample, around 3% are singletons; the top ten hold approximately 0.71%. Material: whole blood. The receptors here all came from an adult who was a healthcare worker with PCR-confirmed SARS-CoV-2 infection or an uninfected control (not recorded which).

By share of the sample, this clonotype is medium-sized. J is TRBJ1-1 and V is TRBV6-5; a weak D match, TRBD1 (5 bases). From germline, CDR1 is MNHEY and CDR2 SVGAGI. Trimming took off 0 bases at V and 0 bases at J, with 8 bases between the two ends. The CDR3 has 15 amino acids. CDR3 nucleotides: TGTGCCAGCAGTTACTCTGGGACGGTGAACACTGAAGCTTTCTTT. Amino acids: CASSYSGTVNTEAFF.

This clonotype has a handful of counts. The chain recombines TRBV21-1 with TRBJ2-2. TRBV21-1 is reported as a pseudogene. The CDR3 runs 19 residues. CDR3 sequence reads: CASSKVVRSTLANTGELFF. The CDR3 DNA reads as TGTGCCAGCAGCAAAGTTGTACGGTCCACACTGGCGAACACCGGGGAGCTGTTTTTT.

This clonotype was seen repeatedly, ten times or more. This chain links TRBV18 with TRBJ1-2; D gene ambiguous. CDR3 length: 14 amino acids. With 0 bases removed from V and 2 bases from J, the gap between germline ends came to 7 bases. Germline V CDR1 and CDR2: KGHSH, LQKENI. DNA for the CDR3: TGTGCCAGCTCACCACCAGGGATGAACTATGGCTACACCTTC. Translation: CASSPPGMNYGYTF.

This clonotype turned up a few times. This chain uses TRBV13 with TRBJ1-3; D is unclear. V gave up 3 bases and J gave up 0 bases, with 6 bases separating them. This CDR3 spans 14 amino acids. Germline V gene data show CDR1 as PRHDT and CDR2 as FYEKMQ (reference sequence). The DNA for the CDR3 is TGTGCCAGCAGCTTTTTGGGCTCTGGAAACACCATATATTTT. Encoded protein: CASSFLGSGNTIYF.

This clonotype was recorded many times. This chain uses TRBV7-2 with TRBJ2-1; no clear D gene. V lost 3 bases, J lost 2 bases, and 8 bases lay in between. This CDR3 region has 14 residues. Germline CDR1 SGHTA, CDR2 FQGNSA. In nucleotides, the CDR3 is TGTGCCAGCAGCTTTGACGGAACCTACAATGAGCAGTTCTTC. Its translation: CASSFDGTYNEQFF.

The table lists this clonotype with many counts. This chain connects TRBV6-5 to TRBJ1-1; unclear D gene. With 5 bases removed from V and 0 bases from J, the gap between germline ends came to 10 bases. Germline V gene sequence: CDR1 MNHEY, CDR2 SVGAGI. There are 14 residues in the CDR3. The CDR3 DNA reads TGTGCCAGCAGTCCGGCGGGCATGAACACTGAAGCTTTCTTT. Translation: CASSPAGMNTEAFF.

This clonotype was recorded at least ten times. V is TRBV30 and J is TRBJ1-1; TRBD1 agrees at 9 bases. The ends lost 2 bases at V and 1 base at J; junction bases unmatched: 2. The CDR3 extends over 14 amino acids. Germline V gene sequence: CDR1 GTSNPN, CDR2 SVGIG (reference sequence). The chain's CDR3 is CAWSPGQGNTEAFF. Here the CDR3 DNA reads TGTGCCTGGAGTCCGGGACAGGGGAACACTGAAGCTTTCTTT. Drawing the rest from reference TRBV30 and TRBJ1-1, the complete variable domain is SQTIHQWPATLVQPVGSPLSLECTVEGTSNPNLYWYRQAAGRGLQLLFYSVGIGQISSEVPQNLSASRPQDRQFILSSKKLLLSDSGFYLCAWSPGQGNTEAFFGQGTRLTVV.

This clonotype came up a few times. The chain combines TRBV7-6 with TRBJ2-2; D ambiguous. Trimming took off 5 bases at V and 0 bases at J, with 10 bases between the two ends. Germline V gene sequence: CDR1 SGHVS, CDR2 FNYEAQ. The CDR3 sequence is 15 residues long. The CDR3 DNA is TGTGCCAGCAGCCAAAGACCAGCGAACACCGGGGAGCTGTTTTTT. Protein: CASSQRPANTGELFF.

This clonotype has at least ten counts. The chain couples TRBV4-1 to TRBJ2-1; the match to TRBD2 covers 10 bases. The CDR3 runs to 17 residues. V shed 0 bases and J 3 bases; nucleotides not matched to a gene: 5. Germline CDR1 MGHRA, CDR2 YSYEKL. Written as DNA, the CDR3 is TGCGCCAGCAGCCAAGATCTCCTAGCGGGGGACTACAATGAGCAGTTCTTC. Translating gives CASSQDLLAGDYNEQFF.

This clonotype was counted only a few times. The genes are TRBV27 and TRBJ2-3, with 8 bases that match TRBD1. Germline loops: CDR1 MNHEY, CDR2 SMNVEV (reference sequence). The trim removed 2 bases at V and 0 bases at J, leaving 4 bases unmatched. The CDR3 is 16 amino acids. The CDR3 spells CASSLLTGVSTDTQYF. The CDR3 bases are TGTGCCAGCAGTTTACTGACAGGGGTTAGCACAGATACGCAGTATTTT.

Many counts were recorded for this clonotype. The CDR3 sequence is CASSLVEGLGKNEQFF. CDR3 bases: TGTGCCAGCAGCTTAGTAGAGGGACTGGGAAAGAATGAGCAGTTCTTC. The chain is built from TRBV7-2 and TRBJ2-1, with TRBD2 as a possible D gene (6 bases). The CDR3 is 16 residues long. The germline V gene has CDR1 SGHTA and CDR2 FQGNSA. Trimming took 1 base from V and 7 from J, leaving 17 bases between them.

Many counts were recorded for this clonotype. CDR3 loop: CASRKTGAETQYF. CDR3 nucleotide sequence: TGTGCCAGCAGAAAGACAGGGGCAGAGACCCAGTACTTC. The chain combines TRBV6-5 with TRBJ2-5; 8 positions agree with TRBD1. This CDR3 has 13 amino acids. J gave up 4 bases and V 6 bases, and 4 bases lay outside the gene matches. The germline CDR1 and CDR2 sequences are MNHEY and SVGAGI.

This clonotype was detected ten times or more. The chain recombines TRBV14 with TRBJ2-7; D gene ambiguous. CDR3 length: 14 amino acids. Germline CDR1 SGHDN, CDR2 FVKESK. The V end was cut by 2 bases, the J end by 1 base, with 9 bases between. The CDR3 region has the DNA TGTGCCAGCAGCCAATACGACGGGTCCTACGAGCAGTACGTC. Protein product: CASSQYDGSYEQYV.

In its sample, this clonotype was seen many times. The genes are TRBV15 and TRBJ2-7; D may be TRBD1 or TRBD2 (5 bases each). CDR3 length equals 15 residues. V dropped 2 bases and J dropped 4 bases, with 15 bases sitting between them. The germline V gene encodes CDR1 LNHNV and CDR2 YYDKDF (reference sequence). The CDR3 protein is CATSRSGAGLYEQYV. In nucleotides, the CDR3 is TGTGCCACCAGCAGATCCGGGGCAGGGCTATACGAGCAGTACGTC.

This clonotype counts as medium-sized. This chain uses TRBV7-8 with TRBJ2-7, with TRBD2 as a possible D gene (6 bases). CDR3 length: 15 amino acids. Looked up from germline, CDR1 is SGHVS and CDR2 is FQNEAQ. V was clipped by 3 bases and J by 6 bases, with 18 bases between them. The CDR3 loop reads CASSFSMGGLGEQYV. The CDR3 nucleotides read TGTGCCAGCAGCTTTAGTATGGGGGGTCTAGGCGAGCAGTACGTC.

This clonotype was recorded at least ten times. The V call is TRBV10-3, the J call TRBJ1-6; 8 bases are a match to TRBD1. Germline CDR1 is ENHRY and CDR2 is SYGVKD. Trimming removed 5 bases from V and 4 bases from J; junction bases left unmatched: 7. The CDR3 has 16 residues. The CDR3 DNA sequence: TGTGCCATCAGTTCGACAGGGGACGCATATAATTCACCCCTCCACTTT. Encoded protein: CAISSTGDAYNSPLHF.

V and J are TRBV2 and TRBJ2-3, with D unresolved. Germline V gene data show CDR1 as SNHLY and CDR2 as FYNNEI. The V gene lost 4 bases and the J gene lost 0 bases, with 17 bases spanning the gap. There are 17 residues in the CDR3. CDR3 bases: TGTGCCAGCAGTGGCGATAAGGACCCTACAAGCACAGATACGCAGTATTTT. Translating it yields CASSGDKDPTSTDTQYF.

This clonotype was seen repeatedly, ten times or more. J is TRBJ2-3 and V is TRBV12-3 or TRBV12-4; D is unclear. The V and J ends lost 1 base and 6 bases respectively, with 8 bases between them. This CDR3 has 13 amino acids. The CDR3 DNA is TGTGCCAGCAGTTTAGGGGCCGTGGATACGCAGTATTTT. Protein sequence: CASSLGAVDTQYF.

The table lists this clonotype with many counts. The chain recombines TRBV18 with TRBJ1-4; no clear D. There are 15 residues in the CDR3. Germline V CDR1 and CDR2: KGHSH, LQKENI. The V end lost 0 bases, the J end lost 0 bases, and 5 bases lay between the germline ends. The CDR3 DNA is TGTGCCAGCTCACCACCGGGCTCAACTAATGAAAAACTGTTTTTT. Translating gives CASSPPGSTNEKLFF.

V gene TRBV20-1 combines with J gene TRBJ2-7, with a weak D call TRBD2 (6 bases). Trimming left V 3 bases short and J 4 bases short, with 13 bases between. This CDR3 is 13 amino acids long. Germline lookup yields CDR1 DFQATT and CDR2 SNEGSKA (reference sequence). DNA for the CDR3: TGCAGTGCTAGGACGGGACTCTCGTACGAGCAGTACGTC. Residues: CSARTGLSYEQYV.

This clonotype appeared a few times. V and J are TRBV4-1 and TRBJ2-3; 11 nucleotides match TRBD2. This CDR3 has 14 amino acids. J lost 10 bases, V lost 0 bases, and 3 bases had no gene match. The germline CDR1 and CDR2 sequences are MGHRA and YSYEKL. The CDR3 reads CASSQDPSGGPQYF. The CDR3, as DNA: TGCGCCAGCAGCCAAGATCCTAGCGGGGGGCCGCAGTATTTT.

This clonotype occurred many times. This rearrangement joins TRBV6-5 to TRBJ1-1; D is unresolved. Trimming removed 8 bases from V and 4 bases from J, with 11 bases in between. Germline CDR1 reads MNHEY; CDR2 reads SVGAGI. CDR3 length: 12 amino acids. The chain's CDR3 is CASLSSGTEAFF. CDR3 in DNA: TGTGCCAGCCTGTCCAGTGGCACTGAAGCTTTCTTT.

In its sample, this clonotype was seen many times. The genes are TRBV4-1 and TRBJ2-7, with a weak D call TRBD2 (5 bases). The V and J ends lost 2 bases and 2 bases respectively, with 16 bases between them. Germline V lookup: CDR1 MGHRA, CDR2 YSYEKL. This CDR3 contains 16 residues. The CDR3 coding sequence is TGCGCCAGCAGCCAATACGATCACCTGGGAGCCTACGAGCAGTACGTC. It translates to CASSQYDHLGAYEQYV.

This clonotype was detected ten times or more. The chain uses TRBV20-1 and TRBJ1-1, with D tentatively TRBD1 (5 bases). Germline V gene lookup returns CDR1 DFQATT and CDR2 SNEGSKA (reference sequence). The V end was cut by 0 bases, the J end by 8 bases, with 10 bases between. This CDR3 is 12 amino acids long. The CDR3 loop is CSAREGVREAFF. As DNA, the CDR3 is TGCAGTGCTAGAGAGGGGGTCAGAGAAGCTTTCTTT.

In the case of this clonotype: A much larger clone sits a single nucleotide away, making a read error possible. The chain employs TRBV24-1 and TRBJ2-1, with 10 bases fitting TRBD2. With 5 bases clipped from V and 5 bases from J, the junction kept 8 bases outside the gene matches. This CDR3 has 16 amino acids. Per the germline V gene, CDR1 is KGHDR and CDR2 is SFDVKD. CDR3 in DNA: TGTGCCACCAGTGGATTGGGGACTAGCGCCCACAATGAGCAGTTCTTC. As protein: CATSGLGTSAHNEQFF.

This clonotype was found many times. The chain employs TRBV12-3 or TRBV12-4 and TRBJ1-1; the match to TRBD1 covers 8 bases. This CDR3 is 14 amino acids long. With 5 bases clipped from V and 4 bases from J, the junction kept 6 bases outside the gene matches. DNA for the CDR3: TGTGCCAGCAGTCCATCTCAGGGGGCCACTGAAGCTTTCTTT. Encoded protein: CASSPSQGATEAFF.

At least ten counts were recorded for this clonotype. For the CDR3, the DNA is TGTGCCAGCAGCTTAGCGGTTGTGGATTACAATGAGCAGTTCTTC. Its translation is CASSLAVVDYNEQFF. The chain is built from TRBV7-2 and TRBJ2-1; D is unresolved. Trimming removed 0 bases at V and 4 bases at J, with 10 bases between. The germline V gene has CDR1 SGHTA and CDR2 FQGNSA. The CDR3 length is 15 residues.

At least ten counts were recorded for this clonotype. The chain joins TRBV18 to TRBJ1-1; D might be TRBD1 (6 bases). The CDR3 is 14 residues long. Germline V gene sequence: CDR1 KGHSH, CDR2 LQKENI. The V end lost 3 bases, the J end lost 4 bases, and 12 bases lay between the germline ends. This CDR3 is CASSPGGGFTEAFF. The CDR3 DNA reads TGTGCCAGCTCACCCGGCGGGGGCTTCACTGAAGCTTTCTTT.

This clonotype has at least ten counts. This chain joins TRBV6-5 and TRBJ2-5, with D perhaps TRBD1 (6 bases). The CDR3 totals 16 residues. Germline CDR1 and CDR2: MNHEY and SVGAGI. V was cut by 8 bases and J by 4 bases, with 23 bases left in between. CDR3 sequence: CASRLWTAETRETQYF. DNA of the CDR3: TGTGCCAGCCGACTCTGGACAGCGGAGACTCGAGAGACCCAGTACTTC.